Below are 24 T cell receptor beta chains sequenced from a single sample in a study of breast tumors, draining lymph nodes, adjacent tissues. Axillary draining lymph nodes of breast cancer patients supplied the node samples. TCRdb redid the calling of the multiplex PCR reads with MiXCR, one entry per CDR3 protein. The repertoire consists of over 100,000 distinct CDR3 sequences, with 20% to 25% occurring once and the leading ten covering roughly 2.6%. The source material was axillary lymph node tissue. The receptor set was obtained from a female donor with breast cancer. Some clones in this sample may be carry-over from other donors' samples.

Concerning this clonotype: A much larger clone lies one base from this, so it may be a read error. This chain links TRBV24-1 with TRBJ2-2; TRBD1 might be the D (6 bases). V gave up 11 bases and J gave up 1 base, with 22 bases separating them. In germline, CDR1 is KGHDR, CDR2 SFDVKD. The CDR3 covers 17 residues. The CDR3 sequence: CASGQSSGHMNTGELFF. In DNA form, the CDR3 reads TGTGCCAGCGGCCAAAGTTCGGGACACATGAACACCGGGGAGCTGTTTTTT.

This rearrangement joins TRBV5-4 to TRBJ1-3, with 8 nucleotides matching TRBD1. Per the germline V gene, CDR1 is SGHNT and CDR2 is YYREEE (reference sequence). Trimming at V came to 4 bases and at J to 2 bases, leaving 5 bases not matched to a gene. CDR3 length: 15 amino acids. CDR3 loop: CASSTGTGPGNTIYF. In DNA, the CDR3 is TGTGCCAGCAGCACCGGGACAGGCCCTGGAAACACCATATATTTT.

Note on this clonotype: A much bigger clone sits one base away, suggesting this may be a read error. The CDR3 sequence is CASSPLATTDTRYF. CDR3 nucleotide sequence: TGTGCCAGCAGCCCCCTAGCGACCACAGATACGCGGTATTTT. J is TRBJ2-3 and V is TRBV7-2; D possibly corresponds to TRBD2 (6 bases). Germline assignment: CDR1 SGHTA and CDR2 FQGNSA. The CDR3 is made up of 14 amino acids.

There are many counts of this clonotype. The V and J genes are TRBV12-3 or TRBV12-4 and TRBJ2-3, with D perhaps matching TRBD2 (6 bases). V was cut by 5 bases and J by 2 bases, with 11 bases left in between. This CDR3 has 14 amino acids. The CDR3 region is CASSGRRVTDTQYF. The CDR3 DNA follows: TGTGCCAGCAGTGGGAGGAGGGTCACAGATACGCAGTATTTT.

This clonotype was detected ten times or more. The chain couples TRBV10-1 to TRBJ2-7; a weak D match, TRBD1 (6 bases). V was clipped by 5 bases and J by 3 bases, with 14 bases between them. Germline CDR1 is WNHNN and CDR2 is SYGVQD (reference sequence). The CDR3 loop spans 14 amino acids. CDR3 in DNA: TGCGCCAGCAGTCCAGGGGCCGTTAACTACGAGCAGTACTTC. Its protein is CASSPGAVNYEQYF.

As for this clonotype: A much larger clone differs from this one at a single base, so this may be a read error. The chain carries TRBV6-1 and TRBJ2-1, with D tentatively TRBD1 (5 bases). The CDR3 loop spans 12 amino acids. Germline V CDR1 and CDR2: MNHNS, SASEGT. Deletions cut 2 bases from V and 16 bases from J, with 15 bases between. The DNA for the CDR3 is TGTGCCAGCAGTGAACGTGACAGCCCTTTCTTCTTC. Residues: CASSERDSPFFF.

This clonotype was counted between two and nine times. The genes are TRBV27 and TRBJ1-2; 7 positions match TRBD1. Germline lookup yields CDR1 MNHEY and CDR2 SMNVEV (reference sequence). The CDR3 consists of 12 residues. After removal of 5 bases from V and 5 bases from J, the junction contained 2 bases not matched to a gene. DNA for the CDR3: TGTGCCAGCAGTCAGACAGGGTATGGCTACACCTTC. This translates into CASSQTGYGYTF.

This clonotype was seen at least ten times. The chain is built from TRBV2 and TRBJ2-7; maybe TRBD2 (6 bases). The CDR3 spans 16 residues. The V end lost 0 bases, the J end lost 2 bases, and 14 bases lay between the germline ends. Germline CDR1 SNHLY, CDR2 FYNNEI. The CDR3 here is CASSEAGLAITYEQYF. The CDR3 region has the DNA TGTGCCAGCAGTGAAGCAGGCCTAGCGATTACCTACGAGCAGTACTTC.

Concerning this clonotype itself: A much larger clone differs by one base, so this may be a read error. V is TRBV28 and J is TRBJ2-3, with TRBD2 identical over 12 bases. Germline trimming cut 4 bases from V and 0 bases from J; bases unmatched to any gene: 8. The CDR3 loop spans 18 amino acids. In germline, CDR1 is MDHEN, CDR2 SYDVKM. This CDR3 is CASSSTGLAGSSTDTQYF. The CDR3 DNA reads TGTGCCAGCAGTTCCACCGGACTAGCGGGGAGCAGCACAGATACGCAGTATTTT.

This clonotype was detected only a few times. The chain carries TRBV19 and TRBJ1-5; D is undetermined. V was cut by 2 bases and J by 4 bases, with 9 bases left in between. This CDR3 has 14 residues. Germline CDR1 reads LNHDA; CDR2 reads SQIVND (reference sequence). CDR3 in DNA: TGTGCCAGTAGTATACCGGGGAATAATCAGCCCCAGCATTTT. Translation: CASSIPGNNQPQHF.

This clonotype has at least ten counts. V usage is TRBV20-1 and J usage is TRBJ2-7; D is unresolved. The CDR3 contains 13 residues. The germline V gene encodes CDR1 DFQATT and CDR2 SNEGSKA (reference sequence). Trimming took off 1 base at V and 0 bases at J, with 7 bases between the two ends. CDR3 sequence (DNA): TGCAGTGCTAGAGCCGCAGTCTCCTACGAGCAGTACTTC. The encoded protein is CSARAAVSYEQYF.

V is TRBV29-1 and J is TRBJ2-5, with 7 bases lining up with TRBD1. Looked up from germline, CDR1 is SQVTM and CDR2 is ANQGSEA. The V segment lost 4 bases and the J segment 3 bases; nucleotides outside the gene matches: 8. There are 14 residues in the CDR3. The CDR3 loop reads CSVAGTARKETQYF. The CDR3 DNA is TGCAGCGTTGCTGGGACAGCCCGTAAAGAGACCCAGTACTTC.

This clonotype was recorded at least ten times. The chain combines TRBV5-4 with TRBJ2-7; TRBD1 matches 9 bases. This CDR3 contains 15 residues. Germline V gene lookup returns CDR1 SGHNT and CDR2 YYREEE (reference sequence). The trim removed 2 bases at V and 4 bases at J, leaving 7 bases unmatched. CDR3 loop: CASSFGGQGLYEQYF. For the CDR3, the DNA is TGTGCCAGCAGCTTCGGGGGACAGGGCCTGTACGAGCAGTACTTC.

At least ten counts were recorded for this clonotype. This sequence joins TRBV5-6 and TRBJ1-4; 9 nucleotides align to TRBD1. CDR1 and CDR2 from the germline V gene are SGHDT and YYEEEE. V trimming: 1 base; J trimming: 5 bases; junction bases outside the gene matches: 6. This CDR3 contains 16 residues. CDR3 nucleotides: TGTGCCAGCAGCTTGACAACAGGGGGCTTAAATGAAAAACTGTTTTTT. It yields the protein CASSLTTGGLNEKLFF.

This chain uses TRBV18 with TRBJ2-5; D perhaps matches TRBD2 (5 bases). The CDR3 covers 14 residues. CDR1 is KGHSH, CDR2 LQKENI, per germline. V was shortened by 2 bases and J by 4 bases, with 11 bases between the two germline ends. The CDR3 sequence is CASSPYAGRETQYF. In DNA, the CDR3 is TGTGCCAGCTCACCATACGCGGGCCGAGAGACCCAGTACTTC.

This clonotype was seen at least ten times. V usage is TRBV20-1 and J usage is TRBJ2-1; TRBD1 matches at 12 bases. Germline assignment: CDR1 DFQATT and CDR2 SNEGSKA (reference sequence). This CDR3 comprises 17 residues. The V segment lost 4 bases and the J segment 6 bases; nucleotides outside the gene matches: 13. The CDR3 DNA sequence: TGCAGTGCTACCGGGGGTCCTGGGACAGGGGGCTTCAATGAGCAGTTCTTC. Translation gives CSATGGPGTGGFNEQFF.

A remark on this clonotype: Just one base apart from a much larger clone, this may be a read error. Since no conserved phenylalanine or tryptophan closes the CDR3, a read error is the likely cause. J is TRBJ2-3 and V is TRBV5-1; TRBD2 matches at 7 bases. The CDR3 runs 15 residues. J gave up 3 bases and V 0 bases, and 4 bases lay outside the gene matches. Germline-derived CDR1 and CDR2 are SGHRS and YFSETQ. For the CDR3, the DNA is TGCGCCAGCAGCTTGGGCGGGAGTGGAACAGATACGCAGTATCTT. Translation gives CASSLGGSGTDTQYL.

This clonotype was recorded at least ten times. The rearrangement joins TRBV7-2 to TRBJ2-1; D might be TRBD1 (6 bases). This CDR3 comprises 15 residues. V lost 0 bases and J lost 6, with 12 bases in between. Germline V gene data show CDR1 as SGHTA and CDR2 as FQGNSA. The chain's CDR3 is CASSLASNRANEQFF. CDR3 sequence (DNA): TGTGCCAGCAGCTTAGCGTCGAACAGGGCCAATGAGCAGTTCTTC.

This clonotype was observed many times. This sequence joins TRBV5-1 and TRBJ1-3, with 7 bases aligning to TRBD1. The germline gives CDR1 SGHRS, CDR2 YFSETQ. V shed 3 bases and J 0 bases; nucleotides not matched to a gene: 3. The CDR3 is 15 residues long. CDR3 region: CASSSGTASGNTIYF. For the CDR3, the DNA is TGCGCCAGCAGCTCCGGGACAGCCTCTGGAAACACCATATATTTT.

The chain is built from TRBV5-5 and TRBJ2-2; D is possibly TRBD1 (6 bases). V gave up 4 bases and J gave up 9 bases, with 22 bases separating them. The CDR3 is made up of 16 amino acids. Per the germline V gene, CDR1 is SGHKS and CDR2 is YYEKEE (reference sequence). The CDR3 sequence is CASSPTTGKRVRELFF. In DNA form, the CDR3 reads TGTGCCAGCAGCCCGACCACAGGGAAGAGAGTCCGGGAGCTGTTTTTT.

A note on this clonotype: The conserved phenylalanine or tryptophan normally closing the CDR3 is absent here, so this likely arose from a read error. In DNA form, the CDR3 reads TGTGCCAGCAGTTCCTCTTCGACAGGTCGCTCTGGAAACACCATATATCTT. Translating gives CASSSSSTGRSGNTIYL. This sequence joins TRBV28 and TRBJ1-3; a possible D gene is TRBD1 (6 bases). V was shortened by 4 bases and J by 0 bases, with 16 bases between the two germline ends. The CDR3 length is 17 residues. Germline-derived CDR1 and CDR2 are MDHEN and SYDVKM.

This clonotype came up many times. V usage is TRBV4-2 and J usage is TRBJ2-7; TRBD2 matches 7 bases. J lost 5 bases, V lost 0 bases, and 1 base had no gene match. This CDR3 has 13 amino acids. Germline V lookup: CDR1 LGHNA, CDR2 YNFKEQ. Here the CDR3 reads CASSQEGGDEQYF. Written as DNA, the CDR3 is TGTGCCAGCAGCCAAGAGGGGGGGGACGAGCAGTACTTC.

The chain links TRBV28 to TRBJ2-1; 11 bases align to TRBD2. CDR3 length: 16 amino acids. The V gene end was trimmed by 5 bases and the J gene end by 5 bases; junction bases not matched to a gene: 8. Germline CDR1 reads MDHEN; CDR2 reads SYDVKM. The DNA for the CDR3 is TGTGCCAGCAGTCCTGCCGGGACTAGCGGTGACAATGAGCAGTTCTTC. This encodes CASSPAGTSGDNEQFF.

This clonotype has a count of ten or more. The chain employs TRBV6-1 and TRBJ1-6; D is undetermined. V was pared by 6 bases and J by 8 bases, with 11 bases between. The CDR3 has 13 residues. CDR1 is MNHNS and CDR2 is SASEGT in the germline V gene. CDR3 protein: CASRLRRDSPLHF. In nucleotides, the CDR3 is TGTGCCAGCAGGCTCAGGCGGGATTCACCCCTCCACTTT.